Below, 7 T cell receptor beta chains from the same sample are listed, as sequenced in a study of T cells in Graves' hyperthyroidism and ophthalmopathy. Regions amplified from RNA transcripts were the TCR beta CDR3 regions. The TCR CDR3 first-round RT-PCR relied on the HTBI primer set. TCRdb itself ran the multiplex PCR reads through MiXCR, one entry per CDR3 protein. The data show about 710,000 distinct CDR3 sequences, about a sixth seen once. Material for sequencing was blood. The receptor source for this set is a man aged 18 to 35 with Graves' hyperthyroidism.

This clonotype has ten or more counts. This sequence joins TRBV4-3 and TRBJ2-2, with D maybe TRBD2 (7 bases). This CDR3 has 17 amino acids. Trimming took off 0 bases at V and 1 base at J, with 12 bases between the two ends. Looked up from germline, CDR1 is LGHNA and CDR2 is YSLEER. The CDR3 region is CASSQDRGGRNTGELFF. The CDR3 DNA sequence: TGCGCCAGCAGCCAAGATCGCGGGGGCAGGAACACCGGGGAGCTGTTTTTT.

The V and J genes are TRBV2 and TRBJ2-2; 14 nucleotides agree with TRBD2. V gave up 7 bases and J gave up 6 bases; unmatched junction bases: 4. Germline CDR1 and CDR2: SNHLY and FYNNEI. The CDR3 spans 15 residues. CDR3 in DNA: TGTGCCAGCATAGGGACTAGCGGGAGATCCGGGGAGCTGTTTTTT. It yields the protein CASIGTSGRSGELFF. The full variable domain, in which reference TRBV2 and TRBJ2-2 provide the parts outside the CDR3, is EPEVTQTPSHQVTQMGQEVILRCVPISNHLYFYWYRQILGQKVEFLVSFYNNEISEKSEIFDDQFSVERPDGSNFTLKIRSTKLEDSAMYFCASIGTSGRSGELFFGEGSRLTVL.

This chain connects TRBV28 to TRBJ1-4; maybe TRBD1 (6 bases). The germline V gene has CDR1 MDHEN and CDR2 SYDVKM. The CDR3 loop spans 14 amino acids. Deletions cut 3 bases from V and 8 bases from J, with 13 bases between. The chain's CDR3 is CASSLGGAGEKLFF. The CDR3 bases are TGTGCCAGCAGTTTGGGGGGGGCAGGGGAAAAACTGTTTTTT.

The gene calls are TRBV5-5 and TRBJ2-7; D perhaps matches TRBD1 (6 bases). Between the trimmed V and J ends, which lost 1 base and 7 bases, there was a span of 12 bases. Germline CDR1 reads SGHKS; CDR2 reads YYEKEE (reference sequence). CDR3 length: 13 amino acids. The CDR3 region is CASSLRTGWEQYF. The CDR3 region has the DNA TGTGCCAGCAGCTTGCGAACAGGGTGGGAGCAGTACTTC.

This clonotype was counted many times. The chain recombines TRBV25-1 with TRBJ2-1, with D perhaps TRBD2 (6 bases). CDR3 length equals 13 residues. CDR1 and CDR2 (germline): MGHDK, SYGVNS. V lost 1 base and J lost 7, with 8 bases in between. The DNA for the CDR3 is TGTGCCAGCAGTGAATGGGGGGAGAATGAGCAGTTCTTC. The encoded protein is CASSEWGENEQFF.

This clonotype was recorded at least ten times. V and J are TRBV3-1 and TRBJ1-2; tentative D call: TRBD1 (6 bases). The V gene's germline CDR1 is LGHDT and CDR2 YNNKEL (reference sequence). With 0 bases removed from V and 7 bases from J, the gap between germline ends came to 15 bases. The CDR3 extends over 15 amino acids. The CDR3 protein is CASSQDWAGASGYTF. CDR3 sequence (DNA): TGTGCCAGCAGCCAAGATTGGGCAGGGGCGAGTGGCTACACCTTC.

This chain joins TRBV29-1 and TRBJ1-1; D not certain. The CDR3 has 15 residues. V dropped 7 bases and J dropped 4 bases, with 22 bases sitting between them. CDR1 is SQVTM, CDR2 ANQGSEA, per germline. CDR3 in amino acids: CSAPKNEGFGTEAFF. The CDR3 DNA sequence: TGCAGCGCCCCGAAGAACGAAGGGTTCGGCACTGAAGCTTTCTTT.